This TCR beta chain was observed in a study of immune characterization of retroperitoneal liposarcoma. Trimming at V came to 6 bases and at J to 6 bases, leaving 5 bases not matched to a gene. The CDR3 extends over 13 amino acids. TCRdb passed the PCR reads through MiXCR, listing each CDR3 protein once. Of 8,500 to 13,000 distinct CDR3 sequences listed, 27% were seen once; the top ten hold around 8%. The specimen was tumor tissue. V is TRBV12-3 or TRBV12-4 and J is TRBJ1-1, with TRBD1 matching 9 bases. The clonotype comes from a male donor with retroperitoneal liposarcoma. CDR3 sequence (DNA): TGTGCCAGCAGCAAACAGGGGGCGTCTGAAGCTTTCTTT. Protein: CASSKQGASEAFF.